There are a few counts of the clone carrying this T cell receptor (beta chain). The data were taken from a study of T cell repertoires in cytomegalovirus infection. MiXCR, run by TCRdb on the reads, gives a single entry per CDR3 protein. Of roughly 760,000 distinct CDR3 sequences listed, less than 40% were seen once; the top ten hold about 2.8%. The V gene lost 1 base and the J gene lost 4 bases, with 7 bases spanning the gap. Germline loops: CDR1 DFQATT, CDR2 SNEGSKA (reference sequence). The CDR3 loop spans 12 amino acids. This TCR was recovered from a human donor in good health (CMV status not recorded). Some clones in this sample may be carry-over from other donors' samples. What was sequenced was PBMCs. V usage is TRBV20-1 and J usage is TRBJ1-2, with D perhaps TRBD1 (5 bases). The CDR3 loop reads CSARGGVYGYTF. In DNA form, the CDR3 reads TGCAGTGCTAGAGGGGGGGTCTATGGCTACACCTTC.